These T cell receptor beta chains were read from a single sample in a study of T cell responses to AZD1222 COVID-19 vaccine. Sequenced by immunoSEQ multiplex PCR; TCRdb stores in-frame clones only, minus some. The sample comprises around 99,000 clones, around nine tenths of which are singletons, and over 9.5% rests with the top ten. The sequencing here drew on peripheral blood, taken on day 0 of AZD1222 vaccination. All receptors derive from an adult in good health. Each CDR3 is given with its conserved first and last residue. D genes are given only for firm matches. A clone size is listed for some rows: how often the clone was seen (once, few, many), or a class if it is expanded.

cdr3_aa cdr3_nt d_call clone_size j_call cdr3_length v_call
CASKIAGSYNEQFF TGTGCCAGTAAAATAGCGGGTAGCTACAATGAGCAGTTCTTC TRBD2 . TRBJ2-1 14 TRBV19
CASSPTGTRPYNEQFF TGTGCCAGCAGTCCAACCGGGACTAGACCCTACAATGAGCAGTTCTTC TRBD2 . TRBJ2-1 16 TRBV3-1/TRBV3-2
CASSQDWASSYNEQFF TGTGCCAGCAGCCAAGATTGGGCGAGCTCCTACAATGAGCAGTTCTTC . once TRBJ2-1 16 TRBV4-2
CASSLFPNEKLFF TGTGCCAGCTCACTCTTCCCTAATGAAAAACTGTTTTTT . . TRBJ1-4 13 TRBV18
CASSDRVWSNQPQHF TGTGCCAGCAGTGACAGAGTTTGGAGCAATCAGCCCCAGCATTTT . . TRBJ1-5 15 TRBV6-2/TRBV6-3
CASSLALGNYGYTF TGTGCCAGCAGCTTGGCCTTAGGGAACTATGGCTACACCTTC . . TRBJ1-2 14 TRBV5-4
CASSQVLRTDTQYF TGCGCCAGCAGCCAAGTACTCCGCACAGATACGCAGTATTTT . . TRBJ2-3 14 TRBV4-1
CSVGDGGSGNTIYF TGCAGCGTGGGGGACGGAGGCTCTGGAAACACCATATATTTT . . TRBJ1-3 14 TRBV29-1
CASSPQTDYGYTF TGTGCCAGCAGCCCCCAGACAGACTATGGCTACACCTTC . . TRBJ1-2 13 TRBV11-2
CASSLLATSSYNEQFF TGTGCCAGCAGCTTGCTGGCGACTAGCTCCTACAATGAGCAGTTCTTC . . TRBJ2-1 16 TRBV5-4
CASSDSGRRADTQYF TGTGCCAGCAGTGACAGCGGGAGGAGGGCAGATACGCAGTATTTT TRBD2 . TRBJ2-3 15 TRBV27
CASSEGEVTAELNTEAFF TGTGCCAGCAGTGAAGGAGAGGTTACAGCTGAATTGAACACTGAAGCTTTCTTT . . TRBJ1-1 18 TRBV6-1
CASGSRGGSYGYTF TGTGCTAGTGGTTCACGGGGAGGAAGCTATGGCTACACCTTC . . TRBJ1-2 14 TRBV12-5
CASSPLLARTSGKQETQYF TGTGCCAGCAGTCCGCTATTGGCCCGGACTAGCGGGAAACAAGAGACCCAGTACTTC TRBD2 . TRBJ2-5 19 TRBV27
CASSLWTSGGTDEQYF TGTGCCAGCAGCCTCTGGACTAGCGGGGGGACTGACGAGCAGTACTTC TRBD2 . TRBJ2-7 16 TRBV3-1/TRBV3-2
CASSEALQGGYNEQFF TGTGCCAGCAGTGAAGCGCTTCAGGGAGGGTACAATGAGCAGTTCTTC TRBD2 . TRBJ2-1 16 TRBV2
CARSVGRGEDTEAFF TGTGCCAGAAGCGTGGGTAGGGGTGAGGACACTGAAGCTTTCTTT . once TRBJ1-1 15 TRBV5-3
CAIRGPDTEAFF TGTGCCATCAGGGGGCCCGACACTGAAGCTTTCTTT TRBD1 . TRBJ1-1 12 TRBV2
CASTPGDVSEPQHF TGTGCCAGCACCCCGGGGGACGTTAGTGAGCCCCAGCATTTT . . TRBJ1-5 14 TRBV28
CASSDPGPAGDNEQFF TGTGCCAGCAGTGACCCCGGTCCAGCCGGAGACAATGAGCAGTTCTTC . . TRBJ2-1 16 TRBV6-1
CASSQRDTMNTEAFF TGTGCCAGCTCACAGAGAGATACCATGAACACTGAAGCTTTCTTT . . TRBJ1-1 15 TRBV18
CASSQVAELYNEQFF TGCGCCAGCAGCCAAGTTGCGGAGCTCTACAATGAGCAGTTCTTC . . TRBJ2-1 15 TRBV4-3
CASTTEEGYEQYF TGTGCCAGTACCACGGAAGAGGGGTACGAGCAGTACTTC . . TRBJ2-7 13 TRBV7-9
CARKVERGLADTQYF TGTGCCAGAAAGGTGGAGCGGGGGCTTGCAGATACGCAGTATTTT TRBD2 . TRBJ2-3 15 TRBV5-3
CASSTAGGRGYEAFF TGTGCCAGCAGCACAGCAGGAGGGAGAGGGTATGAAGCTTTCTTT . many TRBJ1-1 15 TRBV14
CASSLGQRSGELFF TGCGCCAGCAGCTTGGGGCAGCGATCCGGGGAGCTGTTTTTT . . TRBJ2-2 14 TRBV5-1
CAWSGTSGNTIYF TGTGCCTGGAGTGGAACTAGTGGAAACACCATATATTTT . . TRBJ1-3 13 TRBV30
CASSSLLANTGELFF TGTGCCAGCAGTTCATTACTAGCGAACACCGGGGAGCTGTTTTTT . . TRBJ2-2 15 TRBV28
CASSATGTAIASGNTIYF TGTGCCAGCAGCGCCACCGGGACAGCAATCGCCTCTGGAAACACCATATATTTT TRBD1 once TRBJ1-3 18 TRBV9
CASSATMVVGYEQYF TGTGCCAGCAGCGCTACAATGGTGGTTGGCTACGAGCAGTACTTC . . TRBJ2-7 15 TRBV7-9
CASSQSGHGYEQYF TGCGCCAGCAGCCAGTCGGGACACGGCTACGAGCAGTACTTC . . TRBJ2-7 14 TRBV4-3
CASIAGDTIYF TGTGCCAGCATCGCCGGGGACACCATATATTTT . . TRBJ1-3 11 TRBV5-5